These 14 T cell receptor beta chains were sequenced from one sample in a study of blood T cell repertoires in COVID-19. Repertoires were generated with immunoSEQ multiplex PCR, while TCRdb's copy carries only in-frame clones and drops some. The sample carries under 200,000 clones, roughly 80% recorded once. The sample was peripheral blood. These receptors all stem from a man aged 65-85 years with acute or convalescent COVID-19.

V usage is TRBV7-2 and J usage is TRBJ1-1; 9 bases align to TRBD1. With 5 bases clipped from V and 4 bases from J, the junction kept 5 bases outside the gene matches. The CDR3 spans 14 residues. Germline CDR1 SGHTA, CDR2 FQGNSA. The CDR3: CASSGTGYSTEAFF. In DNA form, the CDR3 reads TGTGCCAGCAGCGGGACAGGGTATAGCACTGAAGCTTTCTTT.

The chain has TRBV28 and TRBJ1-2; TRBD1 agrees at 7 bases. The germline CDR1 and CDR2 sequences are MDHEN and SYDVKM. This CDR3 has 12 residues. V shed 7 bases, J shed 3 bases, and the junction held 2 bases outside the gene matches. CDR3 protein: CASKGQYYGYTF. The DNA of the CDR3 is TGTGCCAGCAAGGGACAGTACTATGGCTACACCTTC.

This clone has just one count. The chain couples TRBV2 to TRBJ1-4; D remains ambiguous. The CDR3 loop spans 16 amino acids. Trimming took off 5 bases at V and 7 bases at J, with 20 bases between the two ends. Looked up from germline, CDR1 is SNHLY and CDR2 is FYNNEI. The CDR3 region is CASSTLAGPVGEKLFF. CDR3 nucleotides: TGTGCCAGCAGTACCCTGGCAGGTCCGGTTGGTGAAAAACTGTTTTTT.

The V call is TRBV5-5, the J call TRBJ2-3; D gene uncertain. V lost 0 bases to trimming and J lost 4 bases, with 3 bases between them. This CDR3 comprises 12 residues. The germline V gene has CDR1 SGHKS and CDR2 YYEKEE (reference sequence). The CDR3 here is CASSLASDTQYF. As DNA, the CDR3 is TGTGCCAGCAGCTTGGCGTCAGATACGCAGTATTTT.

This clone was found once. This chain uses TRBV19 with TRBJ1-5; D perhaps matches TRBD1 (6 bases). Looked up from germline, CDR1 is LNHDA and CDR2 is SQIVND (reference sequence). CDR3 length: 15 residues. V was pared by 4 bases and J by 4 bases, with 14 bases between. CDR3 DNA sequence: TGTGCCAGTAGTACCACAGGGAAAAGTAATCAGCCCCAGCATTTT. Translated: CASSTTGKSNQPQHF.

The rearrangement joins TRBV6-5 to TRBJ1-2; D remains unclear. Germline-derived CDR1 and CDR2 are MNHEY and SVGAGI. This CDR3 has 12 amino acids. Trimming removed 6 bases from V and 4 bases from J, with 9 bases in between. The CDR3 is CASSYTGYGYTF. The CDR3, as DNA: TGTGCCAGCAGCTACACCGGCTATGGCTACACCTTC.

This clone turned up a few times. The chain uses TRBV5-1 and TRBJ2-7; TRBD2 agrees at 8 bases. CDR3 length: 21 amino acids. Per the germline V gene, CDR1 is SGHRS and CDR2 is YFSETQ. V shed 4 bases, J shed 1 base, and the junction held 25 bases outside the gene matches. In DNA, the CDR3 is TGCGCCAGCAGCCCATTCGCCCGCGGGACATTTAGCGGGGTCGATTCCTACGAGCAGTACTTC. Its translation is CASSPFARGTFSGVDSYEQYF.

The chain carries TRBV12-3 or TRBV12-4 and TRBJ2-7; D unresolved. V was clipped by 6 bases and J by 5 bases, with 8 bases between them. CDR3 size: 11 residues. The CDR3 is CASREVDEQYF. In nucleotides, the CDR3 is TGTGCCAGCAGAGAGGTAGACGAGCAGTACTTC.

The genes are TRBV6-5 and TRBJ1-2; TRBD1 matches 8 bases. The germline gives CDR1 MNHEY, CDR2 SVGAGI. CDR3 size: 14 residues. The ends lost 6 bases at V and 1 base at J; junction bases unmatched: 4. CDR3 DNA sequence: TGTGCCAGCAGCCCGGGACAGGATAACTATGGCTACACCTTC. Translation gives CASSPGQDNYGYTF.

This CDR3 reads CASWEGGAYEQYF. DNA of the CDR3: TGTGCCAGCTGGGAGGGGGGTGCCTACGAGCAGTACTTC. This chain connects TRBV6-5 to TRBJ2-7, with a possible D match to TRBD2 (7 bases). The length of the CDR3 is 13 residues. The germline V gene encodes CDR1 MNHEY and CDR2 SVGAGI. V shed 8 bases and J shed 2 bases, with 13 bases lying between them.

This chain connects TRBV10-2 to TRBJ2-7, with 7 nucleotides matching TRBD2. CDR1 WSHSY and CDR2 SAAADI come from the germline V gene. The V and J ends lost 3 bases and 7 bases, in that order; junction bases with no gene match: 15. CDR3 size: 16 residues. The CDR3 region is CASSEQPPAGTLEQYF. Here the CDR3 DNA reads TGCGCCAGCAGTGAACAACCCCCAGCGGGGACGCTAGAGCAGTACTTC.

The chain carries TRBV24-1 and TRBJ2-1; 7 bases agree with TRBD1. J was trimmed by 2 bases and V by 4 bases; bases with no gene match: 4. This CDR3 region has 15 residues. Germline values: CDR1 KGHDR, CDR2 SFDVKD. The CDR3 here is CATSERQGTYNEQFF. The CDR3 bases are TGTGCCACCAGTGAGCGACAGGGAACCTACAATGAGCAGTTCTTC.

The CDR3 protein is CASSPGQSNEKLFF. The CDR3 DNA reads TGCGCCAGCAGCCCAGGACAGAGTAATGAAAAACTGTTTTTT. The V gene is TRBV5-1, the J gene TRBJ1-4; D perhaps matches TRBD1 (6 bases). The length of the CDR3 is 14 residues. V lost 4 bases and J 4 bases, leaving 11 bases between the germline ends. Germline lookup yields CDR1 SGHRS and CDR2 YFSETQ.

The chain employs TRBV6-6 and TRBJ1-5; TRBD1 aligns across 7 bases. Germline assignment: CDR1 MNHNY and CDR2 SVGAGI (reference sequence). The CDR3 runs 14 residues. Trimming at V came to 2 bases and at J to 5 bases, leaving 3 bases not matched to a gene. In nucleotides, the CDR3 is TGTGCCAGCAGTTACACAGGGGTCGATCAGCCCCAGCATTTT. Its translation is CASSYTGVDQPQHF.